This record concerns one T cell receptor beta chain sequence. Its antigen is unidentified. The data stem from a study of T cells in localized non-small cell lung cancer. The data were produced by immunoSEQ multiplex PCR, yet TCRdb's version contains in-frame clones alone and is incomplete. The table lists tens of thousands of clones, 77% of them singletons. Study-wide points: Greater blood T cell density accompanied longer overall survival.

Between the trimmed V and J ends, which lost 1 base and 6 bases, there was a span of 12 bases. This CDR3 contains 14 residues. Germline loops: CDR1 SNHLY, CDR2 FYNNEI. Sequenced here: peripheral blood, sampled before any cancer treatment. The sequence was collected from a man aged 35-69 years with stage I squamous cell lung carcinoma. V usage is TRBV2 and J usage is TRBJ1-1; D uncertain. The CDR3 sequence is CASSEERPSPEAFF. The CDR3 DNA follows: TGTGCCAGCAGTGAAGAGAGACCCAGTCCTGAAGCTTTCTTT.